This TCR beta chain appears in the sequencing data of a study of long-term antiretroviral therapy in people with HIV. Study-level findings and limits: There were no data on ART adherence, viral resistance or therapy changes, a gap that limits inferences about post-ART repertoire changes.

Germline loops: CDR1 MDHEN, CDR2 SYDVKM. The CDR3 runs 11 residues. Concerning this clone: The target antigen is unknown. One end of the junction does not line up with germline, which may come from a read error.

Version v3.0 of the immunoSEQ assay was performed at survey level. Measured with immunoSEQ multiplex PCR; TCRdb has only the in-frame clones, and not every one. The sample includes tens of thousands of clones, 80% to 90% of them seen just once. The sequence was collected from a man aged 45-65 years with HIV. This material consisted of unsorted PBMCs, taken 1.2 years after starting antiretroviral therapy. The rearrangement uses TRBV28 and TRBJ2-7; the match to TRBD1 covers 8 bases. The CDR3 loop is CASSFKDRADF. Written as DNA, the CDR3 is TGTGCCAGCAGTTTCAAGGACAGGGCTGACTTC.